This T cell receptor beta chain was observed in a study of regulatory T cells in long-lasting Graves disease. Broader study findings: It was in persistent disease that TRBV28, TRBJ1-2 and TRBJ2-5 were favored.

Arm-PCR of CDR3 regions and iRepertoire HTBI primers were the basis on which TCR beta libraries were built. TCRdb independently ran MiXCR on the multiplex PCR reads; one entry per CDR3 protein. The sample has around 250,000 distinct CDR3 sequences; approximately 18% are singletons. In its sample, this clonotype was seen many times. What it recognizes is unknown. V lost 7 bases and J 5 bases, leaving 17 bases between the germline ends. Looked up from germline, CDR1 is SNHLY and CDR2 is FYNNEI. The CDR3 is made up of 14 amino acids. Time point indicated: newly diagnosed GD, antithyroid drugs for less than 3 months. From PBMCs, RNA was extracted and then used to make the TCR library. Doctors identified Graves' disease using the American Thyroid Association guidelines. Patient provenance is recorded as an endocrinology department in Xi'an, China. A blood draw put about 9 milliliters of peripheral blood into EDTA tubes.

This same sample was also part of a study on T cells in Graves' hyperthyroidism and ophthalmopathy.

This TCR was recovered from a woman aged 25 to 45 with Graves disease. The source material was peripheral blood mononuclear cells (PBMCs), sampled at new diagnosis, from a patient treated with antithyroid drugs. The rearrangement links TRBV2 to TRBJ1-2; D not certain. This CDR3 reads CASNRPGVEYGYTF. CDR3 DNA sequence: TGTGCCAGCAATAGACCCGGGGTTGAGTATGGCTACACCTTC.